A single sample gave rise to the 25 T cell receptor beta chains below, sequenced in a study of blood T cell repertoires in COVID-19. The table came from immunoSEQ multiplex PCR; TCRdb's copy has only in-frame clones and leaves some out. The table records 110,000 to 150,000 clones, about 80% of them present only once. Source material: peripheral blood. The receptors shown here come from a man in his sixties with acute or convalescent COVID-19.

This chain joins TRBV29-1 and TRBJ2-7; D is perhaps TRBD1 (6 bases). In germline, CDR1 is SQVTM, CDR2 ANQGSEA. The CDR3 length is 11 residues. V was clipped by 4 bases and J by 4 bases, with 8 bases between them. The CDR3 spells CSVAGDYEQYF. CDR3 coding DNA: TGCAGCGTTGCAGGGGATTACGAGCAGTACTTC.

The rearrangement uses TRBV7-3 and TRBJ2-1; no definite D call. V was pared by 4 bases and J by 1 base, with 8 bases between. Germline V gene data show CDR1 as SGHTA and CDR2 as FQGTGA. The CDR3 is 14 amino acids. The CDR3 region has the DNA TGTGCCAGCAGCTCCTCCCCGTCCTACAATGAGCAGTTCTTC. Translated, it gives CASSSSPSYNEQFF. The full variable domain, rest sourced from reference TRBV7-3 and TRBJ2-1, is GAGVSQTPSNKVTEKGKYVELRCDPISGHTALYWYRQSLGQGPEFLIYFQGTGAADDSGLPNDRFFAVRPEGSVSTLKIQRTERGDSAVYLCASSSSPSYNEQFFGPGTRLTVL.

The J gene is TRBJ2-2, the V gene TRBV28; D is perhaps TRBD2 (6 bases). Trimming left V 6 bases short and J 0 bases short, with 8 bases between. The CDR3 loop spans 14 amino acids. Germline V gives CDR1 MDHEN, CDR2 SYDVKM. The CDR3 here is CASRPGANTGELFF. CDR3 bases: TGTGCCAGCAGGCCGGGAGCGAACACCGGGGAGCTGTTTTTT.

J is TRBJ2-7 and V is TRBV2; the match to TRBD2 covers 7 bases. The V gene's germline CDR1 is SNHLY and CDR2 FYNNEI. V was clipped by 8 bases and J by 4 bases; unmatched bases: 8. CDR3 length: 13 residues. CDR3 loop: CASGRELVYEQYF. The CDR3 DNA is TGTGCCAGCGGGCGGGAGTTGGTATACGAGCAGTACTTC.

The chain employs TRBV10-2 and TRBJ1-6; no reliable D call. Between the trimmed V and J ends, which lost 3 bases and 0 bases, there was a span of 24 bases. In germline, CDR1 is WSHSY, CDR2 SAAADI. The length of the CDR3 is 21 residues. The DNA for the CDR3 is TGCGCCAGCAGTGACACGACACCACACGTTGGTCAGAGCTCCTATAATTCACCCCTCCACTTT. This gives the protein CASSDTTPHVGQSSYNSPLHF.

This chain uses TRBV6-5 with TRBJ1-5; D is unclear. The V end lost 6 bases, the J end lost 5 bases, and 17 bases lay between the germline ends. The CDR3 is 15 amino acids. Germline V gives CDR1 MNHEY, CDR2 SVGAGI. This CDR3 is CASRVFRLGDQPQHF. In DNA, the CDR3 is TGTGCCAGCAGGGTTTTTCGCCTCGGGGATCAGCCCCAGCATTTT.

This rearrangement joins TRBV6-1 to TRBJ2-5; TRBD2 matches at 8 bases. From germline, CDR1 is MNHNS and CDR2 SASEGT. The CDR3 contains 14 residues. With V trimmed by 1 base and J by 5 bases, 3 bases remained unmatched. The DNA of the CDR3 is TGTGCCAGCAGTGAAGGTAGCGGGACTGAGACCCAGTACTTC. Protein product: CASSEGSGTETQYF.

The J gene is TRBJ2-7, the V gene TRBV6-2 or TRBV6-3; 11 bases fit TRBD2. Germline V lookup: CDR1 MNHEY, CDR2 SVGEGT. This CDR3 is built from 17 residues. Trimming removed 6 bases from V and 0 bases from J; junction bases left unmatched: 10. In DNA form, the CDR3 reads TGTGCCAGCAGCCCTCGGGCTAGCGGGAGGTTCTCCTACGAGCAGTACTTC. Translation: CASSPRASGRFSYEQYF.

This chain joins TRBV19 and TRBJ2-1; 11 bases are a match to TRBD2. The V gene's germline CDR1 is LNHDA and CDR2 SQIVND (reference sequence). This CDR3 is built from 14 residues. V was clipped by 8 bases and J by 6 bases; unmatched bases: 6. The CDR3 DNA follows: TGTGCCAGTGGTAGCGGGAGGGCGGGCAATGAGCAGTTCTTC. As protein: CASGSGRAGNEQFF.

The V call is TRBV29-1, the J call TRBJ1-4; possibly TRBD1 for D (6 bases). With 4 bases removed from V and 8 bases from J, the gap between germline ends came to 14 bases. This CDR3 comprises 13 residues. Germline CDR1 SQVTM, CDR2 ANQGSEA. The CDR3 region is CSVGGGREEKLFF. Here the CDR3 DNA reads TGCAGCGTTGGAGGGGGGCGGGAGGAAAAACTGTTTTTT.

This chain joins TRBV18 and TRBJ1-2, with 7 bases identical to TRBD1. The V gene end was trimmed by 0 bases and the J gene end by 0 bases; junction bases not matched to a gene: 1. Per germline, CDR1 KGHSH and CDR2 LQKENI. The CDR3 runs to 15 residues. CDR3 residues: CASSPPTGTNYGYTF. CDR3 bases: TGTGCCAGCTCACCACCGACAGGGACTAACTATGGCTACACCTTC. The whole variable domain, filled in from reference TRBV18 and TRBJ1-2, reads NAGVMQNPRHLVRRRGQEARLRCSPMKGHSHVYWYRQLPEEGLKFMVYLQKENIIDESGMPKERFSAEFPKEGPSILRIQQVVRGDSAAYFCASSPPTGTNYGYTFGSGTRLTVV.

This chain links TRBV19 with TRBJ1-2, with TRBD1 identical over 7 bases. Germline CDR1 LNHDA, CDR2 SQIVND (reference sequence). V shed 6 bases, J shed 6 bases, and the junction held 19 bases outside the gene matches. The CDR3 extends over 17 amino acids. The DNA of the CDR3 is TGTGCCAGTAGCAAAGCAGACAGGGAATGGAATCTGGATGGCTACACCTTC. This translates into CASSKADREWNLDGYTF.

This clone was seen more than once but under ten times. The chain is built from TRBV5-4 and TRBJ2-1; 13 bases fit TRBD2. CDR3 length equals 17 residues. In germline, CDR1 is SGHNT, CDR2 YYREEE (reference sequence). The V gene end was trimmed by 3 bases and the J gene end by 7 bases; junction bases not matched to a gene: 10. CDR3 sequence reads: CASSSTSGRIYGNEQFF. The CDR3 DNA reads as TGTGCCAGCAGCTCGACTAGCGGGAGGATATATGGGAATGAGCAGTTCTTC. Full variable domain (rest looked up from reference TRBV5-4 and TRBJ2-1): ETGVTQSPTHLIKTRGQQVTLRCSSQSGHNTVSWYQQALGQGPQFIFQYYREEENGRGNFPPRFSGLQFPNYSSELNVNALELDDSALYLCASSSTSGRIYGNEQFFGPGTRLTVL.

The genes are TRBV7-9 and TRBJ1-6; 7 bases are shared with TRBD1. Unmatched junction bases numbered 13, after V lost 5 bases and J lost 0 bases. This CDR3 has 19 residues. Germline V CDR1 and CDR2: SEHNR, FQNEAQ (reference sequence). The CDR3 region has the DNA TGTGCCAGCAGCCCGGACAGGATTTTTTCAAGCTCCTATAATTCACCCCTCCACTTT. Its protein product is CASSPDRIFSSSYNSPLHF.

J is TRBJ1-2 and V is TRBV19; D call uncertain. The germline CDR1 and CDR2 sequences are LNHDA and SQIVND (reference sequence). The CDR3 runs to 14 residues. V lost 5 bases, J lost 6 bases, and 16 bases lay in between. The chain's CDR3 is CASSPRAAWDGYTF. For the CDR3, the DNA is TGTGCCAGTAGTCCGCGGGCGGCGTGGGATGGCTACACCTTC.

This rearrangement joins TRBV7-2 to TRBJ1-2, with TRBD1 matching 7 bases. CDR3 length: 14 residues. Germline-derived CDR1 and CDR2 are SGHTA and FQGNSA. V shed 5 bases and J 4 bases; nucleotides not matched to a gene: 7. CDR3 nucleotides: TGTGCCAGCAGCCGTTACAGGGGAAGCTATGGCTACACCTTC. This translates into CASSRYRGSYGYTF. The full variable domain, rest sourced from reference TRBV7-2 and TRBJ1-2, is GAGVSQSPSNKVTEKGKDVELRCDPISGHTALYWYRQSLGQGLEFLIYFQGNSAPDKSGLPSDRFSAERTGGSVSTLTIQRTQQEDSAVYLCASSRYRGSYGYTFGSGTRLTVV.

The gene calls are TRBV7-2 and TRBJ2-1; TRBD2 matches 13 bases. The CDR3 contains 18 residues. Looked up from germline, CDR1 is SGHTA and CDR2 is FQGNSA. The V segment lost 4 bases and the J segment 5 bases; nucleotides outside the gene matches: 11. DNA of the CDR3: TGTGCCAGCAGCTCCGGGACTAGCGGGGTACGTCTGAACAATGAGCAGTTCTTC. It yields the protein CASSSGTSGVRLNNEQFF.

The chain combines TRBV2 with TRBJ2-7; 13 nucleotides line up with TRBD2. Per germline, CDR1 SNHLY and CDR2 FYNNEI. Unmatched junction bases numbered 4, after V lost 2 bases and J lost 6 bases. The CDR3 contains 15 residues. The CDR3 is CASSETSGRGGEQYF. CDR3 in DNA: TGTGCCAGCAGTGAAACTAGCGGGAGGGGGGGCGAGCAGTACTTC.

This clone has only one observation. The CDR3 nucleotides are TGTGCCAGCAGCGTAAGGCCGGGAACGGCAGATACGCAGTATTTT. Translated, it gives CASSVRPGTADTQYF. The chain combines TRBV9 with TRBJ2-3; tentative D call: TRBD2 (5 bases). V was trimmed by 1 base and J by 4 bases, leaving 13 bases between them. Germline assignment: CDR1 SGDLS and CDR2 YYNGEE. This CDR3 is built from 15 residues.

J is TRBJ2-7 and V is TRBV27, with TRBD2 as a possible D gene (5 bases). Germline V gene data show CDR1 as MNHEY and CDR2 as SMNVEV (reference sequence). V was pared by 3 bases and J by 5 bases, with 20 bases between. The CDR3 contains 16 residues. The DNA of the CDR3 is TGTGCCAGCAGTTTTATTGTGAACAGAGGGATCGACGAGCAGTACTTC. This gives the protein CASSFIVNRGIDEQYF.

The CDR3 is CATSPRLGEKLFF. In nucleotides, the CDR3 is TGTGCCACCAGCCCCAGACTTGGCGAAAAACTGTTTTTT. The genes are TRBV15 and TRBJ1-4; no firm D call. This CDR3 has 13 residues. Trimming took off 5 bases at V and 8 bases at J, with 12 bases between the two ends. Germline V gene lookup returns CDR1 LNHNV and CDR2 YYDKDF (reference sequence).

The chain links TRBV12-3 or TRBV12-4 to TRBJ2-7, with a tentative D call TRBD1 (5 bases). The CDR3 has 13 amino acids. V was trimmed by 3 bases and J by 3 bases, leaving 9 bases between them. The CDR3 spells CASSLDIDYEQYF. The CDR3 region has the DNA TGTGCCAGCAGTTTGGACATAGACTACGAGCAGTACTTC.

This clone was seen just once. The J gene is TRBJ2-7, the V gene TRBV11-2; 9 bases fit TRBD1. The junction had 8 bases not matched to a gene; V was cut back by 6 bases and J by 2 bases. The CDR3 runs to 15 residues. Per the germline V gene, CDR1 is SGHAT and CDR2 is FQNNGV. DNA of the CDR3: TGTGCCAGCAGACCATGGGGGACAGGGACCTACGAGCAGTACTTC. This sequence encodes CASRPWGTGTYEQYF.

This clone was seen a handful of times. The sample contains more than one DNA sequence encoding this CDR3. This chain links TRBV12-3 or TRBV12-4 with TRBJ2-1; D gene ambiguous. The CDR3 consists of 12 residues. V dropped 6 bases and J dropped 3 bases, with 6 bases sitting between them. CDR3 sequence reads: CASSRDYNEQFF. The CDR3 region has the DNA TGTGCCAGCAGCCGCGACTACAATGAGCAGTTCTTC.

The chain links TRBV19 to TRBJ1-6; 7 bases are a match to TRBD1. V gave up 6 bases and J gave up 6 bases; unmatched junction bases: 5. This CDR3 region has 14 residues. The germline gives CDR1 LNHDA, CDR2 SQIVND (reference sequence). CDR3 residues: CASSDRDSNSPLHF. CDR3 sequence (DNA): TGTGCCAGTAGCGATCGGGACAGTAATTCACCCCTCCACTTT.